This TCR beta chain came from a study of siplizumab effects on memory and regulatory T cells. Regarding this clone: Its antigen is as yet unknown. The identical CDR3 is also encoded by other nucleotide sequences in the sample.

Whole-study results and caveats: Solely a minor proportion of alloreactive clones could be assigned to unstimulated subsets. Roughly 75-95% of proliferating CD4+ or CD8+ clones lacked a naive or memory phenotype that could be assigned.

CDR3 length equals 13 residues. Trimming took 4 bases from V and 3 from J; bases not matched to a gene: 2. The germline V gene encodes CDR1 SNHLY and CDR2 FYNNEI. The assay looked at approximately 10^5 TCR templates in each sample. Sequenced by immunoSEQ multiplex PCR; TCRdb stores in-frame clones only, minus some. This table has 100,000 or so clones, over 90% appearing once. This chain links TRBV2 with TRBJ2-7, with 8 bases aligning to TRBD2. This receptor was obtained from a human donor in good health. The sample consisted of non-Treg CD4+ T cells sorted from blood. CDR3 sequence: CASSGGRLYEQYF. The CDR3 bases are TGTGCCAGCAGTGGCGGGAGGCTCTACGAGCAGTACTTC.